In this sample, the clone carrying this T cell receptor beta chain turned up once. The record originates from a study of shared clonotypes between healthy human individuals. Germline CDR1 reads SEHNR; CDR2 reads FQNEAQ (reference sequence). The CDR3 consists of 15 residues. Trimming shortened V by 5 bases and J by 6 bases, and 18 bases separated the two germline ends. Healthy HIV-negative adults with no recent acute infections or vaccinations were recruited as donors. The protocol was immunoSEQ multiplex PCR, while the TCRdb copy is restricted to in-frame clones and leaves out a portion. Of hundreds of thousands of clones in the sample, around 73% are singletons; the top ten hold roughly 2%.

This sequence was found in a woman aged 30 to 39 in good health. The source material was memory CD4+ T cells sorted from blood. Regarding subset: CD45RA-negative fraction. J is TRBJ2-3 and V is TRBV7-9, with D perhaps matching TRBD1 (6 bases). CDR3 DNA sequence: TGTGCCAGCAGCCTCACAGGGACCGCCGTGGATACGCAGTATTTT. As protein: CASSLTGTAVDTQYF.